The 15 T cell receptor beta chains given below trace back to one sample, sequenced in a study of shared clonotypes between healthy human individuals. As defined, naive CD8 cells were CD45RO-negative and positively selected for CCR7, with terminally differentiated effector memory CD45RA+ cells excluded. Measured with immunoSEQ multiplex PCR; TCRdb has only the in-frame clones, and not every one. Here the sample spans approximately 1.9 million clones, around 93% being singletons. Sequenced: naive CD8+ T cells from PBMCs. These TCRs come from a man between 18 and 29 years old in good health. Some clones in this sample may be carry-over from other donors' samples.

This chain connects TRBV5-6 to TRBJ2-1; the match to TRBD2 covers 8 bases. The CDR3 loop spans 17 amino acids. Germline assignment: CDR1 SGHDT and CDR2 YYEEEE. V shed 1 base and J 0 bases; nucleotides not matched to a gene: 6. The CDR3 DNA sequence: TGTGCCAGCAGCTTGAGGCGGGAGGTCCGCTCCTACAATGAGCAGTTCTTC. Translating it yields CASSLRREVRSYNEQFF.

V gene TRBV28 combines with J gene TRBJ1-4; a possible D gene is TRBD1 (5 bases). Trimming cost V 1 base and J 8 bases, with 14 bases left between them. CDR1 and CDR2 from the germline V gene are MDHEN and SYDVKM. This CDR3 has 15 amino acids. The CDR3 region has the DNA TGTGCCAGCAGTTTATTAAGGGGCGCGGGCGAAAAACTGTTTTTT. Translated, it gives CASSLLRGAGEKLFF.

The chain recombines TRBV27 with TRBJ2-3; D unclear. In germline, CDR1 is MNHEY, CDR2 SMNVEV (reference sequence). This CDR3 has 13 residues. Between the trimmed V and J ends, which lost 3 bases and 6 bases, there was a span of 10 bases. CDR3 sequence (DNA): TGTGCCAGCAGTTTCGGTAGGCCCGATACGCAGTATTTT. Translation gives CASSFGRPDTQYF.

This clone was seen just once. The chain recombines TRBV4-2 with TRBJ1-5, with D hard to call. V lost 0 bases and J lost 0, with 12 bases in between. This CDR3 has 17 residues. CDR1 LGHNA and CDR2 YNFKEQ come from the germline V gene. CDR3 in DNA: TGTGCCAGCAGCCAAGATTCGCGGGGTTATAGCAATCAGCCCCAGCATTTT. Its protein product is CASSQDSRGYSNQPQHF.

The chain is built from TRBV5-6 and TRBJ1-1, with D possibly being TRBD1 (5 bases). Looked up from germline, CDR1 is SGHDT and CDR2 is YYEEEE. The CDR3 runs to 14 residues. Trimming cost V 6 bases and J 6 bases, with 18 bases left between them. The CDR3 sequence: CASTTGPPSAEAFF. In DNA form, the CDR3 reads TGTGCCAGCACCACAGGTCCTCCCAGCGCTGAAGCTTTCTTT.

V usage is TRBV7-7 and J usage is TRBJ2-5; TRBD2 matches 7 bases. Looked up from germline, CDR1 is SSHAT and CDR2 is FNYEAQ (reference sequence). The CDR3 length is 15 residues. V shed 8 bases and J 0 bases; nucleotides not matched to a gene: 9. CDR3 coding DNA: TGTGCCAGCCGGCCGGGACTATCATACCAAGAGACCCAGTACTTC. It yields the protein CASRPGLSYQETQYF.

The chain links TRBV7-3 to TRBJ2-1, with 10 bases aligning to TRBD2. V lost 5 bases, J lost 2 bases, and 15 bases stayed unmatched. The length of the CDR3 is 19 residues. Germline values: CDR1 SGHTA, CDR2 FQGTGA. CDR3 sequence (DNA): TGTGCCAGCAGCCCCGAAGCCACCGGGACTAGCGTCCCCTACAATGAGCAGTTCTTC. This gives the protein CASSPEATGTSVPYNEQFF. Based on the CDR3 plus reference TRBV7-3 and TRBJ2-1, the full variable domain is GAGVSQTPSNKVTEKGKYVELRCDPISGHTALYWYRQSLGQGPEFLIYFQGTGAADDSGLPNDRFFAVRPEGSVSTLKIQRTERGDSAVYLCASSPEATGTSVPYNEQFFGPGTRLTVL.

In the case of this clone: Other DNA sequences in the sample encode the same CDR3. The chain is built from TRBV7-9 and TRBJ2-7, with D perhaps matching TRBD1 (5 bases). Trimming left V 4 bases short and J 4 bases short, with 8 bases between. CDR1 and CDR2 (germline): SEHNR, FQNEAQ (reference sequence). This CDR3 has 12 residues. CDR3 DNA: TGTGCCAGCAGCTCCGACAGATACGAGCAGTACTTC. Residues: CASSSDRYEQYF.

The chain links TRBV27 to TRBJ2-1, with 7 bases that match TRBD2. CDR1 is MNHEY and CDR2 is SMNVEV in the germline V gene (reference sequence). J lost 2 bases, V lost 1 base, and 11 bases had no gene match. There are 18 residues in the CDR3. As DNA, the CDR3 is TGTGCCAGCAGTTTATTTGCGGGAGAAGGTTGGGCCTACAATGAGCAGTTCTTC. It codes for CASSLFAGEGWAYNEQFF.

The chain links TRBV19 to TRBJ1-2, with unresolved D. From germline, CDR1 is LNHDA and CDR2 SQIVND (reference sequence). The CDR3 loop spans 15 amino acids. Trimming pared 4 bases from V and 4 bases from J, leaving 16 bases between. The CDR3 loop reads CASSKDLEDGYGYTF. The CDR3 DNA reads as TGTGCCAGTAGTAAGGACTTAGAGGATGGCTATGGCTACACCTTC.

The chain has TRBV28 and TRBJ1-2; D gene uncertain. CDR3 length: 13 residues. V shed 3 bases and J shed 5 bases, with 10 bases lying between them. CDR1 MDHEN and CDR2 SYDVKM come from the germline V gene. The CDR3 here is CASSFSSFYGYTF. The CDR3 nucleotides read TGTGCCAGCAGTTTTTCGTCATTTTATGGCTACACCTTC.

The sample holds one count of this clone. This chain joins TRBV6-6 and TRBJ2-1; D unclear. V was shortened by 2 bases and J by 0 bases, with 11 bases between the two germline ends. Germline V gene sequence: CDR1 MNHNY, CDR2 SVGAGI (reference sequence). The CDR3 sequence is 16 residues long. CDR3 region: CASSYSKPNSYNEQFF. CDR3 sequence (DNA): TGTGCCAGCAGTTACAGCAAACCGAACTCCTACAATGAGCAGTTCTTC.

This chain uses TRBV6-6 with TRBJ2-7; D gene unclear. This CDR3 has 14 amino acids. Trimming removed 7 bases at V and 5 bases at J, with 18 bases between. The germline V gene has CDR1 MNHNY and CDR2 SVGAGI (reference sequence). The CDR3 reads CASTSDPGRHEQYF. CDR3 nucleotide sequence: TGTGCCAGCACCTCCGATCCGGGCCGGCACGAGCAGTACTTC.

The chain employs TRBV4-2 and TRBJ1-5, with D unclear. V was clipped by 3 bases and J by 2 bases, with 20 bases between them. The length of the CDR3 is 18 residues. Germline assignment: CDR1 LGHNA and CDR2 YNFKEQ. CDR3 nucleotide sequence: TGTGCCAGCAGCCAGTACTCGGGCCGACCTGAGGGCAATCAGCCCCAGCATTTT. It yields the protein CASSQYSGRPEGNQPQHF.

The chain links TRBV27 to TRBJ1-1; D may be TRBD1 (5 bases). The V gene lost 2 bases and the J gene lost 5 bases, with 21 bases spanning the gap. This CDR3 comprises 17 residues. Looked up from germline, CDR1 is MNHEY and CDR2 is SMNVEV (reference sequence). The CDR3 reads CASSLIRVGGVQTEAFF. The CDR3 bases are TGTGCCAGCAGTTTAATCAGGGTTGGAGGTGTGCAAACTGAAGCTTTCTTT.